Below are 18 T cell receptor beta chains sequenced from a single sample in a study of blood T cell repertoires in COVID-19. Clones were sequenced by immunoSEQ multiplex PCR, and TCRdb holds only the in-frame ones, with some missing. The sample lists some 190,000 clones; about 88% were seen once. The sequenced sample was peripheral blood. The receptors derive from a woman aged 40 to 49 who had recovered from COVID-19.

This chain connects TRBV5-1 to TRBJ2-3, with 15 bases matching TRBD2. Germline trimming cut 2 bases from V and 0 bases from J; bases unmatched to any gene: 13. The CDR3 sequence is 21 residues long. Germline assignment: CDR1 SGHRS and CDR2 YFSETQ. In nucleotides, the CDR3 is TGCGCCAGCAGCTTTTGGGTAGCCGGGACTAGCGGGAGGAGGAGCACAGATACGCAGTATTTT. It translates to CASSFWVAGTSGRRSTDTQYF.

This clone showed up just once. This sequence joins TRBV6-5 and TRBJ1-2; D perhaps matches TRBD1 (5 bases). In germline, CDR1 is MNHEY, CDR2 SVGAGI. The CDR3 is 14 residues long. The V and J ends lost 6 bases and 4 bases respectively, with 15 bases between them. CDR3 DNA: TGTGCCAGCAGCGATTCCGGGGGACTCTATGGCTACACCTTC. Residues: CASSDSGGLYGYTF.

The genes are TRBV9 and TRBJ2-7, with 10 bases fitting TRBD1. Germline CDR1 SGDLS, CDR2 YYNGEE. The ends lost 3 bases at V and 4 bases at J; junction bases unmatched: 4. This CDR3 comprises 14 residues. The CDR3 here is CASSAGGQGYEQYF. CDR3 coding DNA: TGTGCCAGCAGCGCCGGGGGACAGGGGTACGAGCAGTACTTC.

The rearrangement links TRBV18 to TRBJ2-7, with TRBD1 as a possible D gene (5 bases). This CDR3 spans 14 amino acids. V was trimmed by 6 bases and J by 0 bases, leaving 12 bases between them. CDR1 is KGHSH, CDR2 LQKENI, per germline. The CDR3 DNA is TGTGCCAGCTCCCTGGACAAAAACTCCTACGAGCAGTACTTC. Its translation is CASSLDKNSYEQYF.

The chain uses TRBV2 and TRBJ2-5, with a tentative D call TRBD2 (6 bases). V was trimmed by 10 bases and J by 2 bases, leaving 11 bases between them. The germline gives CDR1 SNHLY, CDR2 FYNNEI. This CDR3 is 12 amino acids long. This CDR3 is CATGLQQETQYF. CDR3 DNA sequence: TGTGCCACCGGACTACAACAAGAGACCCAGTACTTC.

J is TRBJ2-3 and V is TRBV7-3, with TRBD2 as a possible D gene (6 bases). The CDR3 sequence is 15 residues long. Deletions cut 4 bases from V and 6 bases from J, with 17 bases between. Germline V gene lookup returns CDR1 SGHTA and CDR2 FQGTGA. The CDR3 nucleotides are TGTGCCAGCAGCTACCTTAGCGTCCGGGGGGATACGCAGTATTTT. The encoded protein is CASSYLSVRGDTQYF.

J is TRBJ2-3 and V is TRBV9, with unresolved D. The CDR3 has 16 amino acids. Germline V lookup: CDR1 SGDLS, CDR2 YYNGEE. The V end was cut by 4 bases, the J end by 2 bases, with 17 bases between. The chain's CDR3 is CASSLGHSTVTDTQYF. The CDR3 nucleotides read TGTGCCAGCAGCCTAGGCCACTCTACAGTCACAGATACGCAGTATTTT.

The chain links TRBV6-5 to TRBJ2-5; unclear D gene. The CDR3 consists of 16 residues. Germline V gene lookup returns CDR1 MNHEY and CDR2 SVGAGI. Trimming took off 4 bases at V and 0 bases at J, with 15 bases between the two ends. The CDR3 DNA is TGTGCCAGCAGTTCCGAAGAAGGAGTGTACCAAGAGACCCAGTACTTC. This codes for CASSSEEGVYQETQYF.

The chain is built from TRBV29-1 and TRBJ2-7; D is unclear. This CDR3 contains 12 residues. Germline CDR1 is SQVTM and CDR2 is ANQGSEA. V lost 0 bases and J lost 4, with 7 bases in between. CDR3 sequence: CSVEDPGYEQYF. The DNA of the CDR3 is TGCAGCGTTGAAGATCCCGGGTACGAGCAGTACTTC.

This clone was seen once. The chain has TRBV27 and TRBJ1-1, with a possible D match to TRBD1 (5 bases). This CDR3 is built from 16 residues. Trimming took off 4 bases at V and 4 bases at J, with 19 bases between the two ends. The V gene's germline CDR1 is MNHEY and CDR2 SMNVEV (reference sequence). For the CDR3, the DNA is TGTGCCAGCAGTTCGAGGGGCGGGGGGTGGAGCACTGAAGCTTTCTTT. This translates into CASSSRGGGWSTEAFF.

The chain links TRBV19 to TRBJ1-4; no reliable D call. The CDR3 is made up of 14 amino acids. Germline V gene lookup returns CDR1 LNHDA and CDR2 SQIVND (reference sequence). V shed 3 bases and J shed 5 bases, with 10 bases lying between them. The CDR3 DNA sequence: TGTGCCAGTAGTATCTCGGCGGGCAATGAAAAACTGTTTTTT. It translates to CASSISAGNEKLFF.

The CDR3 region has the DNA TGTGCCATCAGTGAGGGACAGGGGGTATTGAACACCGGGGAGCTGTTTTTT. Protein product: CAISEGQGVLNTGELFF. The J gene is TRBJ2-2, the V gene TRBV10-3; 10 nucleotides match TRBD1. The CDR3 has 17 residues. The J segment lost 1 base and the V segment lost 2 bases, leaving 4 bases of the junction unmatched. CDR1 and CDR2 (germline): ENHRY, SYGVKD.

The J gene is TRBJ1-1, the V gene TRBV6-5; maybe TRBD1 (5 bases). Germline V lookup: CDR1 MNHEY, CDR2 SVGAGI. The CDR3 length is 15 residues. V gave up 6 bases and J gave up 2 bases, with 16 bases separating them. CDR3 region: CASRSRAGGNTEAFF. The CDR3 region has the DNA TGTGCCAGCAGGAGCCGGGCGGGGGGTAACACTGAAGCTTTCTTT.

CDR3 protein: CASSPAGGPGTGELFF. In DNA form, the CDR3 reads TGCGCCAGCAGCCCGGCGGGTGGGCCCGGCACCGGGGAGCTGTTTTTT. This chain connects TRBV5-1 to TRBJ2-2; D is possibly TRBD2 (5 bases). Trimming cost V 4 bases and J 4 bases, with 17 bases left between them. CDR3 size: 16 residues. Germline CDR1 and CDR2: SGHRS and YFSETQ.

This chain uses TRBV4-2 with TRBJ2-5; 9 bases line up with TRBD2. CDR3 size: 16 residues. Trimming took 2 bases from V and 4 from J; bases not matched to a gene: 8. The germline V gene has CDR1 LGHNA and CDR2 YNFKEQ. CDR3 DNA: TGTGCCAGCAGCCAATTGAGCGGGACTAGCATAGAGACCCAGTACTTC. The encoded protein is CASSQLSGTSIETQYF.

V gene TRBV19 combines with J gene TRBJ1-2; tentative D call: TRBD1 (5 bases). Germline CDR1 LNHDA, CDR2 SQIVND (reference sequence). The CDR3 totals 16 residues. V lost 5 bases to trimming and J lost 7 bases, with 23 bases between them. Written as DNA, the CDR3 is TGTGCCAGTAGTGACGGGGCGCATCCCATAGCGGGTGGCTACACCTTC. It is translated as CASSDGAHPIAGGYTF.

The chain combines TRBV7-9 with TRBJ2-1, with D perhaps matching TRBD1 (6 bases). The germline V gene has CDR1 SEHNR and CDR2 FQNEAQ (reference sequence). This CDR3 is built from 13 residues. Trimming took 6 bases from V and 6 from J, leaving 12 bases between them. CDR3 sequence reads: CASRAGDSNEQFF. The CDR3 coding sequence is TGTGCCAGCAGGGCAGGGGATAGCAATGAGCAGTTCTTC.

This clone was counted once. Sequence at one end of the junction differs from germline and may be a read error. This chain joins TRBV2 and TRBJ1-1, with D uncertain. Germline V gene sequence: CDR1 SNHLY, CDR2 FYNNEI. The CDR3 has 9 amino acids. The CDR3 spells CASNSEAFF. CDR3 in DNA: TGTGCCAGCAACAGTGAAGCTTTCTTT.